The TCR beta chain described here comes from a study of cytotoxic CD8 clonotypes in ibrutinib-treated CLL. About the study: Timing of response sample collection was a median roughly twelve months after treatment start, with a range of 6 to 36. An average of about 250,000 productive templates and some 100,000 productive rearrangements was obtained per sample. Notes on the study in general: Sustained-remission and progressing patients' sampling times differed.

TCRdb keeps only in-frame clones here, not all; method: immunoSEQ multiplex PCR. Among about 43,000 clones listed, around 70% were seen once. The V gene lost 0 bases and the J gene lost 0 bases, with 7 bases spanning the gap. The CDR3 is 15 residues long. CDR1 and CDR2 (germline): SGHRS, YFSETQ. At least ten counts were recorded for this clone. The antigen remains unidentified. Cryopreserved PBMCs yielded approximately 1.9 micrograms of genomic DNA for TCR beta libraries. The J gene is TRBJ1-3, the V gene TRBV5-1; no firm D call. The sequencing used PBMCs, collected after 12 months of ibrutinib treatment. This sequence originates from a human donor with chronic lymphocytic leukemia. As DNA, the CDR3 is TGCGCCAGCAGCTTGGAGGGTTACTCTGGAAACACCATATATTTT. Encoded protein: CASSLEGYSGNTIYF. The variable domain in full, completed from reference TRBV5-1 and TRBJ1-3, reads KAGVTQTPRYLIKTRGQQVTLSCSPISGHRSVSWYQQTPGQGLQFLFEYFSETQRNKGNFPGRFSGRQFSNSRSEMNVSTLELGDSALYLCASSLEGYSGNTIYFGEGSWLTVV.